Listed below are T cell receptor beta chains from one sample, sequenced in a study of blood T cell repertoires in COVID-19. Sequencing was performed with immunoSEQ multiplex PCR; in TCRdb, only in-frame clones are kept and a portion is missing. Of approximately 67,000 clones listed, 80% to 90% are singletons. What was sequenced was peripheral blood. The origin of the receptors is a man in his fifties with active COVID-19. Both conserved end residues are part of each CDR3.

v_call: TRBV4-1; j_call: TRBJ1-1; cdr3_aa: CASSQAHGQGREAFF
v_call: TRBV28; j_call: TRBJ1-6; cdr3_aa: CASSLQGGHSPLHF
v_call: TRBV7-9; j_call: TRBJ2-7; cdr3_aa: CASSLGGGSYEQYF
v_call: TRBV13; j_call: TRBJ2-1; cdr3_aa: CASTVTGTGDYNEQFF
v_call: TRBV4-3; j_call: TRBJ2-7; cdr3_aa: CASSQDRGSYEQYF
v_call: TRBV18; j_call: TRBJ1-1; cdr3_aa: CASSPELGQGRVLSSTEAFF
v_call: TRBV3-1/TRBV3-2; j_call: TRBJ2-1; cdr3_aa: CASSPEGGRPNEQFF
v_call: TRBV18; j_call: TRBJ1-1; cdr3_aa: CASSPRLEGNTEAFF
v_call: TRBV19; j_call: TRBJ1-6; cdr3_aa: CASTVDRSGNSPLHF
v_call: TRBV6-2/TRBV6-3; j_call: TRBJ1-2; cdr3_aa: CASSYSAGAYGYTF
v_call: TRBV20-1; j_call: TRBJ2-5; cdr3_aa: CSAVRETQYF
v_call: TRBV7-2; j_call: TRBJ2-5; cdr3_aa: CASSLALTSEETQYF
v_call: TRBV2; j_call: TRBJ1-4; cdr3_aa: CASSGGSLEKLFF
v_call: TRBV11-2; j_call: TRBJ2-2; cdr3_aa: CASSFGASGPNTGELFF
v_call: TRBV29-1; j_call: TRBJ1-5; cdr3_aa: CSVVFGPDQPQHF
v_call: TRBV4-2; j_call: TRBJ2-5; cdr3_aa: CASSLRIQETQYF
v_call: TRBV2; j_call: TRBJ2-5; cdr3_aa: CASSERGWETQYF
v_call: TRBV3-1/TRBV3-2; j_call: TRBJ1-2; cdr3_aa: CASSQRTHEGYTF
v_call: TRBV27; j_call: TRBJ1-1; cdr3_aa: CASSRTVNTEAFF
v_call: TRBV7-8; j_call: TRBJ1-3; cdr3_aa: CASSFLSGNTIYF
v_call: TRBV4-1; j_call: TRBJ1-5; cdr3_aa: CASSQEGFNQPQHF
v_call: TRBV4-2; j_call: TRBJ1-4; cdr3_aa: CASSQAGTGEKLFF
v_call: TRBV28; j_call: TRBJ2-4; cdr3_aa: CASSPGVTSVAIQYF
v_call: TRBV6-6; j_call: TRBJ1-5; cdr3_aa: CASSRRERNQPQHF
v_call: TRBV7-6; j_call: TRBJ2-3; cdr3_aa: CASSPWTGGTDTQYF